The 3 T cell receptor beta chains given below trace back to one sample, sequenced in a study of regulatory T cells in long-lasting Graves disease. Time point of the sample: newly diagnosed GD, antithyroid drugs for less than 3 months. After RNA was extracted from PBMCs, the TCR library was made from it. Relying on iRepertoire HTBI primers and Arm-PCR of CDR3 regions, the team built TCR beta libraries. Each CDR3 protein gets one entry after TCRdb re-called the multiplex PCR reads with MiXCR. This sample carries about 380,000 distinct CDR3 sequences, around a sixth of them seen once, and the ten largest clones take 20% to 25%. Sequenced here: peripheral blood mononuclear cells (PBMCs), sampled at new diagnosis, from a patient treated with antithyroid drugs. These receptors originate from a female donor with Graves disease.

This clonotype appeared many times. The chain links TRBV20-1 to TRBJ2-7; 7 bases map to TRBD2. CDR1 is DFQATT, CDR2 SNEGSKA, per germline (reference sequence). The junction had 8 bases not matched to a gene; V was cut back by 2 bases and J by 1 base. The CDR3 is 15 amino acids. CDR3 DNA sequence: TGCAGTGCTAGACCCCCCCAGCGGGGATCCTACGAGCAGTACTTC. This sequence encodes CSARPPQRGSYEQYF.

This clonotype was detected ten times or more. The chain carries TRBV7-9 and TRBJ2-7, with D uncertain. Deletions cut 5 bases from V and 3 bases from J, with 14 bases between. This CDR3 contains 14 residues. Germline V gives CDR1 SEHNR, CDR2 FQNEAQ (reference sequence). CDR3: CASSPQSTNYEQYF. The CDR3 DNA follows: TGTGCCAGCAGCCCCCAAAGCACTAACTACGAGCAGTACTTC. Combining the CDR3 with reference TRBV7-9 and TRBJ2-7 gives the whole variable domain DTGVSQNPRHKITKRGQNVTFRCDPISEHNRLYWYRQTLGQGPEFLTYFQNEAQLEKSRLLSDRFSAERPKGSFSTLEIQRTEQGDSAMYLCASSPQSTNYEQYFGPGTRLTVT.

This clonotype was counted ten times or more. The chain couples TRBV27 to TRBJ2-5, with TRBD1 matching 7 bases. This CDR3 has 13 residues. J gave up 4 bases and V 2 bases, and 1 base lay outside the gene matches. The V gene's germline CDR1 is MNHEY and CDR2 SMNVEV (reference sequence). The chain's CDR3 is CASSLDRVETQYF. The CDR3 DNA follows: TGTGCCAGCAGTTTAGACAGGGTAGAGACCCAGTACTTC.